This TCR beta chain is drawn from a study of T cell changes during pregnancy in multiple sclerosis. The length of the CDR3 is 14 residues. Germline CDR1 MNHNY, CDR2 SVGAGI (reference sequence). With 5 bases removed from V and 2 bases from J, the gap between germline ends came to 12 bases. The table came from immunoSEQ multiplex PCR; TCRdb's copy has only in-frame clones and leaves some out. The repertoire includes some 40,000 clones, about 92% of them detected once, and under 0.9% sits in the top ten. In the case of this clone: This CDR3 is also generated by other DNA sequences in the sample.

This sequence originates from a female donor with multiple sclerosis, enrolled in a pregnancy study. The chain couples TRBV6-6 to TRBJ1-2, with D perhaps TRBD1 (6 bases). The material sequenced was CD4+ T cells from peripheral blood mononuclear cells, taken in the third trimester of pregnancy. The CDR3: CASSDRTDNYGYTF. DNA for the CDR3: TGTGCCAGCAGTGACCGGACAGACAACTATGGCTACACCTTC.